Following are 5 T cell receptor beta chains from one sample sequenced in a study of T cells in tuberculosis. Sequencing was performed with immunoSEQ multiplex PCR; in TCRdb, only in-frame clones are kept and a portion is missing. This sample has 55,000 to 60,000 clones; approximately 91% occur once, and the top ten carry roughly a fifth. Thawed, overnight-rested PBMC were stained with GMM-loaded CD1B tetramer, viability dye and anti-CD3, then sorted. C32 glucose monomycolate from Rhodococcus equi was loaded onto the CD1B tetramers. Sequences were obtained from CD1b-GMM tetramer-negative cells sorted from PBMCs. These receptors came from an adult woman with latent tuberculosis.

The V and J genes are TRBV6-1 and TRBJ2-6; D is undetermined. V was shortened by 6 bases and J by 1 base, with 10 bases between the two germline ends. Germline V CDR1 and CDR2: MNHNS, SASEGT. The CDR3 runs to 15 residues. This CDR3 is CASSDTASGANVLTF. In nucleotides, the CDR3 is TGTGCCAGCAGCGACACGGCGTCTGGGGCCAACGTCCTGACTTTC.

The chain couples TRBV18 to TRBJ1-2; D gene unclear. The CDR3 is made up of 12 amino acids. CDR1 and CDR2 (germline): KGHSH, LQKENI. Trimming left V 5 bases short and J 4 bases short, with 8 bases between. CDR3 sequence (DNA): TGTGCCAGCTCAGGACTTCGCTATGGCTACACCTTC. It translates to CASSGLRYGYTF.

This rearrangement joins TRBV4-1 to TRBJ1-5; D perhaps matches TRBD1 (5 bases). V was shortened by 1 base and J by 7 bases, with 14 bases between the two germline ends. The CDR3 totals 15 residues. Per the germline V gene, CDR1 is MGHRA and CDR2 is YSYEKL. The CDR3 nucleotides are TGCGCCAGCAGCCAAGGGGAAGGGGCTGGGCAGCCCCAGCATTTT. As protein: CASSQGEGAGQPQHF.

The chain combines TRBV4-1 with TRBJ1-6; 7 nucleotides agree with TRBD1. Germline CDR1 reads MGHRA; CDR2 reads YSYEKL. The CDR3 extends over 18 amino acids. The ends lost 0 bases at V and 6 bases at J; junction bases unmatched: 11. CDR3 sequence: CASSQELARGNGNSPLHF. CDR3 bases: TGCGCCAGCAGCCAAGAATTGGCCAGGGGGAACGGTAATTCACCCCTCCACTTT.

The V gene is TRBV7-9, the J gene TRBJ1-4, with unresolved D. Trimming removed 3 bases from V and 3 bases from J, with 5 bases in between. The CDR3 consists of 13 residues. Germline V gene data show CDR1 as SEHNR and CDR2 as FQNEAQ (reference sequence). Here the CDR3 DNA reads TGTGCCAGCAGCTTCTCCCCTAATGAAAAACTGTTTTTT. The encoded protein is CASSFSPNEKLFF.